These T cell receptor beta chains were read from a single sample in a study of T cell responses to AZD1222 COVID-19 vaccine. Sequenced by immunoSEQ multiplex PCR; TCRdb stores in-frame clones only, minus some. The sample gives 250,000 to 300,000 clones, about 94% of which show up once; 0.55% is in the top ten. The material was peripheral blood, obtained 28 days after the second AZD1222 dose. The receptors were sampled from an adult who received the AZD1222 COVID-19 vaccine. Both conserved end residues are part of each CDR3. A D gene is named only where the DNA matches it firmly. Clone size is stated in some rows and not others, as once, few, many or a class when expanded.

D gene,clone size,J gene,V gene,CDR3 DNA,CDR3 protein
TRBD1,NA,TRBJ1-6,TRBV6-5,TGTGCCAGCAGTTACTCGCGACAGGGGTATTCACCCCTCCACTTT,CASSYSRQGYSPLHF
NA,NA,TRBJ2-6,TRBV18,TGTGCCAGCTCCTTCTCTGGGGCCAACGTCCTGACTTTC,CASSFSGANVLTF
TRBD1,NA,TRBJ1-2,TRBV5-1,TGCGCCAGCAGCTTGGACAGGGGGCAACTTGGCTACACCTTC,CASSLDRGQLGYTF
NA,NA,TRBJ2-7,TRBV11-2,TGTGCCAGCAGCCCCGCTATAGAGCAGTACTTC,CASSPAIEQYF
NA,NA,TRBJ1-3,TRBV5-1,TGCGCCAGCAGCTTGCAAGGGGCCCCTTCCTCTGGAAACACCATATATTTT,CASSLQGAPSSGNTIYF
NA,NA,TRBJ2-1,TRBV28,TGTGCCAGCAGAACCCAGGGTATTGAGCAGTTCTTC,CASRTQGIEQFF
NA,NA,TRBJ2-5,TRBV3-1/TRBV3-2,TGTGCCAGCAGCCCGGACTCTCAAGAGACCCAGTACTTC,CASSPDSQETQYF
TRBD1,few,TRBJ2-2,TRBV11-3,TGTGCCAGCAGCTTAGACTGGCAGGGGGCTAACACCGGGGAGCTGTTTTTT,CASSLDWQGANTGELFF
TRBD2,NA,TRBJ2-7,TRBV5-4,TGTGCCAGCAGCTTGGGGGACTACCCCCTCGGCCGTCGCTTC,CASSLGDYPLGRRF
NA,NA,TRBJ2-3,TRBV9,TGTGCCAGCAGCGTAGAGCCAGGGGATACGCAGTATTTT,CASSVEPGDTQYF